The subject of this entry is one T cell receptor (beta chain). Its antigen has not been determined. Nothing much larger sits one base from this clone, and base qualities are not available. This sample is drawn from a study of cytotoxic CD8 clonotypes in ibrutinib-treated CLL (dated by TCRdb to the early 2020s). A note on the overall study: The cohort included roughly 15 treatment-naive and about a dozen relapsed/refractory patients; about 18 were IGHV unmutated. On average, each sample yielded 255,043 productive templates and over 90,000 productive rearrangements. Patients were still on ibrutinib when every remission and progressive disease sample was collected. Samples at response were collected after a median of 12 months of treatment, with a range of about 6 to 40 months. Cryopreserved peripheral blood mononuclear cells were obtained before treatment, at response, and at either sustained remission or disease progression. Of the 90 or so people in the trial, 26 had longitudinal samples available. Partial responses were observed in approximately 24 patients and complete responses in 2; after a median follow-up of 68 months, remission was maintained in 14 patients and progression was observed in approximately 12. What the study reported, not specific to this receptor: At baseline, clonality was higher than in age-matched healthy donors and showed a strong correlation with circulating CD8+ T-cell counts. Public clonotypes were rare and either contracted or stayed stable during treatment, and the rise in clonality at ibrutinib response reflected the expansion of private clonotypes. Clonality increased at ibrutinib response, stayed stable in sustained remission, and fell back toward baseline at progression. Sustained-remission and progressing patients did not have matched sampling times, and lymph node repertoires were not examined.

Each clonotype received, on average, 10x coverage in deep resolution sequencing performed on a MiSeq, where the target depth lay between 1 in 1 million and 1 in 200,000 T cells. TCR beta libraries were generated with the immunoSEQ hsTCRB Kit. Per the authors' processing: ImmunoSEQ Data Assistant and ImmunoSEQ Analyzer were used for data analysis, and V, D and J genes were assigned according to IMGT definitions. Clonality, with values ranging from 0 to 1, was calculated as one minus the normalized Shannon entropy of productive rearrangement frequencies. Only overrepresented clonotypes making up at least 0.05% of each patient's repertoire were included in the public clonotype analysis. Some 13 age-matched healthy donor repertoires from immuneACCESS served as clonality controls. As stored in TCRdb, this immuneACCESS dataset retains in-frame rearrangements with V and J assigned. A fraction of the clones does not appear; measured against another copy, unresolved V genes explain less than half of the discrepancy, and the remainder lacks a known reason. V, J and clone size reflect that table, while D and trimming were determined from the DNA. The sample yields 270,000 or so clones; 70% to 80% were counted once. In total, the top ten clones hold roughly 5% of the sample.

The time point label of this sample denotes: progressive disease on ibrutinib. For TCR beta library preparation, approximately 2 micrograms of genomic DNA was extracted from cryopreserved PBMCs. High-throughput TCR beta sequencing was performed on longitudinal blood samples from CLL patients receiving ibrutinib monotherapy. Patients were enrolled in a phase 2 open-label single-center ibrutinib monotherapy trial. The CDR3 has 12 amino acids, counting the end cysteine and phenylalanine. Solely the CDR3 DNA is kept, with 36 bases framed from the first base. V is clipped by 5 bases and J by 8 bases, and the sequence between their germline boundaries is 10 bases long. The germline V gene supplies CDR1 SGHNT and CDR2 YENEEA.

The material sequenced was PBMCs, taken at disease progression, from a patient treated with ibrutinib. The chain couples TRBV11-3 to TRBJ2-1, and possibly TRBD1, on 6 matching bases. This clonotype was obtained from a human donor with chronic lymphocytic leukemia. The CDR3 has the sequence CASSIRGDEQFF. The DNA sequence follows: TGTGCCAGCAGCATCAGGGGCGATGAGCAGTTCTTC.